This T cell receptor beta chain was recovered during a study of CD8 T cells in ankylosing spondylitis. Overall study findings and caveats: Characteristic of ankylosing spondylitis blood, it appeared, was a TCR beta motif comprising several highly homologous variants. Certain motif variants had earlier appeared in reactive arthritis synovial fluid and blood.

The CDR3 spans 17 residues. Germline CDR1 and CDR2: SGHAT and FQNNGV. The ends were cut back, 5 bases at V and 0 bases at J, with 14 bases in the middle. A note on this clonotype: Its matching antigen is unknown.

TCRdb fed the 5' RACE reads into MiXCR, producing one record per CDR3 protein. The table lists 670,000 or so distinct CDR3 sequences, about 20% of them singletons. The chain joins TRBV11-2 to TRBJ1-6; TRBD1 is a possible D gene (5 bases). Material for sequencing was blood, either unsorted or a sorted T cell fraction (not recorded which). The TCR comes from a male donor with ankylosing spondylitis. CDR3 in amino acids: CASSADSVSSYNSPLHF. CDR3 coding DNA: TGTGCCAGCAGCGCAGACAGCGTAAGCTCCTATAATTCACCCCTCCACTTT.